This T cell receptor (beta chain) was profiled in a study of post-analysis software for immune sequencing data. The wider study: Recorded disease courses covered relapsing-remitting, secondary progressive and progressive-relapsing multiple sclerosis. Some patients had no subtype annotation. Overall study results and limits: Four to six TRBV segments appeared more often in patients than in controls, and TRBV5-6, TRBV5-1 and TRBV20-1 were among these.

Germline loops: CDR1 MNHEY, CDR2 SVGEGT. The CDR3 contains 15 residues. The ends were cut back, 1 base at V and 1 base at J, with 10 bases in the middle. Unique molecular identifiers were built into the TCR beta cDNA libraries. Input of about 0.9 to 10 million T cells yielded roughly 0.5 million cDNA molecules. TCRdb re-analysed the PCR reads in MiXCR, keeping a single row per CDR3 protein. The table has hundreds of thousands of distinct CDR3 sequences, under 70% seen once. With regard to this clonotype: Its antigen is unknown.

Sequenced: blood. The rearrangement joins TRBV6-2 or TRBV6-3 to TRBJ2-5; D ambiguous. The TCR was taken from a girl aged 10 to 17 with multiple sclerosis. CDR3 protein: CASSYWADPQETQYF. In DNA, the CDR3 is TGTGCCAGCAGTTACTGGGCGGACCCCCAAGAGACCCAGTACTTC.